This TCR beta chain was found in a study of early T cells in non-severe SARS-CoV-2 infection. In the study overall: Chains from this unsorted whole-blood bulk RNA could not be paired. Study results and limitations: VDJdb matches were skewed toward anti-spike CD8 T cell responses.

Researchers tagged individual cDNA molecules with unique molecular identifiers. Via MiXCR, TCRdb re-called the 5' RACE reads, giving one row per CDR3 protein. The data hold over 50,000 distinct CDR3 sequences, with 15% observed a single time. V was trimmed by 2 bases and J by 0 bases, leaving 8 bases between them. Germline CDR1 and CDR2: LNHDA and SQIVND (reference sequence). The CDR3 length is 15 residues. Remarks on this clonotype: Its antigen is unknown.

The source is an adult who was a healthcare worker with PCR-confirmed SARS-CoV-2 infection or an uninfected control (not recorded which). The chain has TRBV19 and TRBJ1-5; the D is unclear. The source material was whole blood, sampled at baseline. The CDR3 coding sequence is TGTGCCAGTAGTATATCCCCGTATAGCAATCAGCCCCAGCATTTT. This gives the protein CASSISPYSNQPQHF.